A single T cell receptor (beta chain) is shown here with its context. These data come from a study of blood T cells in healthy people across ages. The second PCR ran roughly 7 to 12 cycles with a sample-barcoded 5' primer and J-beta primers. TCRdb itself ran the 5' RACE reads through MiXCR, one entry per CDR3 protein. The sample records approximately 600,000 distinct CDR3 sequences, around 54% being singletons. The CDR3 has 15 amino acids. Germline assignment: CDR1 SGHTA and CDR2 FQGNSA. Trimming at V came to 5 bases and at J to 7 bases, leaving 9 bases not matched to a gene. This receptor was obtained from a man aged 55 to 70 in good health. The sample was blood. This rearrangement joins TRBV7-2 to TRBJ2-5, with TRBD2 matching 11 bases. The DNA of the CDR3 is TGTGCCAGCAGCCCGAAGACTAGCGGGGCCCGGACCCAGTACTTC. This sequence encodes CASSPKTSGARTQYF.